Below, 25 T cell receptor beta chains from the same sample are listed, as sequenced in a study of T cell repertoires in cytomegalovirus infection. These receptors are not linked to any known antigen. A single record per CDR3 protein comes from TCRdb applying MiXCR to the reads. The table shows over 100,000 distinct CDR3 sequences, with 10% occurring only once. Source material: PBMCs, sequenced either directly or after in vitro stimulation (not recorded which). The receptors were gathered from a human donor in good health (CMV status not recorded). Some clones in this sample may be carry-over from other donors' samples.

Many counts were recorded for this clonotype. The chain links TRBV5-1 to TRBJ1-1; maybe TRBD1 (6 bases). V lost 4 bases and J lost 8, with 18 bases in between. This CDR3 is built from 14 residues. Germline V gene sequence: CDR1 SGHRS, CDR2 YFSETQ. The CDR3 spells CASSLEGGGREAFF. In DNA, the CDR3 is TGCGCCAGCAGCCTAGAGGGGGGGGGGAGAGAAGCTTTCTTT.

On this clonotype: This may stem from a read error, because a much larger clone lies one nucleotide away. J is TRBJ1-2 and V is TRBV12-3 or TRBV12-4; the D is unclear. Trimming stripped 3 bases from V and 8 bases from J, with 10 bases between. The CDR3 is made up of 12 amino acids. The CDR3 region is CASSLSQRGYTF. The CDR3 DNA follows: TGTGCCAGCAGTTTGTCCCAGAGGGGCTACACCTTC.

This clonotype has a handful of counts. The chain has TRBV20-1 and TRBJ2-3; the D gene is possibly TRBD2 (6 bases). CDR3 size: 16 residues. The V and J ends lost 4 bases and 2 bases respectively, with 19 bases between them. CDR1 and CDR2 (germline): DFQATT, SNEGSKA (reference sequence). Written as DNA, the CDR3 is TGCAGTGCTACCCATGGTGGTAGCGGACCCACAGATACGCAGTATTTT. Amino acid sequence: CSATHGGSGPTDTQYF.

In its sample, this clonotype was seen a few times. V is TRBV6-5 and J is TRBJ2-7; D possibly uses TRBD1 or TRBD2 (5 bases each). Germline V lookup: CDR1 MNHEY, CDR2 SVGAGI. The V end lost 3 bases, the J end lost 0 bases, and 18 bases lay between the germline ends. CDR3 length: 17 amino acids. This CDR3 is CASSYSPPGPSSYEQYF. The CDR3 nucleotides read TGTGCCAGCAGTTATTCCCCACCGGGACCTAGCTCCTACGAGCAGTACTTC.

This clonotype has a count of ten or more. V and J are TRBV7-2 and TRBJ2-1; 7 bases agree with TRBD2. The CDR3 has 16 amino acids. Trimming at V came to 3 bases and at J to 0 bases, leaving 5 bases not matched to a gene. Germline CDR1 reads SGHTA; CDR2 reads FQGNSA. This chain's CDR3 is CASSFGGRSSYNEQFF. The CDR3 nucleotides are TGTGCCAGCAGCTTCGGCGGGAGAAGCTCCTACAATGAGCAGTTCTTC.

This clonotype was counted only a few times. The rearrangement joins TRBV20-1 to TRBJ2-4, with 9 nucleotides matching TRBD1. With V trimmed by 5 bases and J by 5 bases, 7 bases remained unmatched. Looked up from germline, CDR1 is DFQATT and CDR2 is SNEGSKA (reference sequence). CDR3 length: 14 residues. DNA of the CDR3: TGCAGTGCTCCGGACAGGGGAGGCGAAAACATTCAGTACTTC. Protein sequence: CSAPDRGGENIQYF.

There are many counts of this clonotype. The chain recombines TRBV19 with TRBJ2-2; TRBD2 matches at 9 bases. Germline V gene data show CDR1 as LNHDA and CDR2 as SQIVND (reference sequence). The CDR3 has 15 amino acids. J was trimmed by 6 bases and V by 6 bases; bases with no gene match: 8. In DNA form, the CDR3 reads TGTGCCAGTAGGCGGATTAGCGGGAGTGCCGGGGAGCTGTTTTTT. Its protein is CASRRISGSAGELFF. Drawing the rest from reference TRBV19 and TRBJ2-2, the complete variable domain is DGGITQSPKYLFRKEGQNVTLSCEQNLNHDAMYWYRQDPGQGLRLIYYSQIVNDFQKGDIAEGYSVSREKKESFPLTVTSAQKNPTAFYLCASRRISGSAGELFFGEGSRLTVL.

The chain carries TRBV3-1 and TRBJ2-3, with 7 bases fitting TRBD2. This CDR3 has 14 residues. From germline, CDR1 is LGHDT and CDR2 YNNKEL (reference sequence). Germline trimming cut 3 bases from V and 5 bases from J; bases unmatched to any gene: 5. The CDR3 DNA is TGTGCCAGCAGCCAGGGAGGGAGAGTAGATACGCAGTATTTT. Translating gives CASSQGGRVDTQYF.

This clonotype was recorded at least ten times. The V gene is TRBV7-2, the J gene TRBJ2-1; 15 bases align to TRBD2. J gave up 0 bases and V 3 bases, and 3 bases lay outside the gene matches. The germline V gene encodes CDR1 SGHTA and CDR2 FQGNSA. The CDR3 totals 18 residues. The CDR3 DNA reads TGTGCCAGCAGCTTTGGACTAGCGGGAGGGGTCTCCTACAATGAGCAGTTCTTC. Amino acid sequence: CASSFGLAGGVSYNEQFF.

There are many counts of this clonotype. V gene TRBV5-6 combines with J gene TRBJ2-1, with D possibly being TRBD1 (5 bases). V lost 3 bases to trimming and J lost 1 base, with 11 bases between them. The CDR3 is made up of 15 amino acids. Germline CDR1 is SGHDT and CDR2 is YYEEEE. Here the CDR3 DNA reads TGTGCCAGCAGCTCCCCAGGGTTTTCCTACAATGAGCAGTTCTTC. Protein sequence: CASSSPGFSYNEQFF.

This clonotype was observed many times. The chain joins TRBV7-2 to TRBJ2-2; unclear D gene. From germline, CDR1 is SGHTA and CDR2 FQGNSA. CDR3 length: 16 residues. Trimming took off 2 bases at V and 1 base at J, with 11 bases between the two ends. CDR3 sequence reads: CASSLFSNRNTGELFF. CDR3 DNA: TGTGCCAGCAGCTTATTCTCCAACCGGAACACCGGGGAGCTGTTTTTT.

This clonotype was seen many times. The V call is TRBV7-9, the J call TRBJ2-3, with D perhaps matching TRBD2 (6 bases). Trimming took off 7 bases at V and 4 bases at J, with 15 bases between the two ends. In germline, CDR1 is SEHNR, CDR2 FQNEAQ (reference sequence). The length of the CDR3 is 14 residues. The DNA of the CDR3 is TGTGCCAGCACCTTCCTGACTAGTTCAGATACGCAGTATTTT. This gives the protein CASTFLTSSDTQYF.

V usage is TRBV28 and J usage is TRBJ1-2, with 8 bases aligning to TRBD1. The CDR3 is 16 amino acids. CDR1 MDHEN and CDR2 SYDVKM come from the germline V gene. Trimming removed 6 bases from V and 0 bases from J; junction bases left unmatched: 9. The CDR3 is CASRRTGRPTNYGYTF. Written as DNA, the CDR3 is TGTGCCAGCAGACGGACAGGGCGCCCCACTAACTATGGCTACACCTTC.

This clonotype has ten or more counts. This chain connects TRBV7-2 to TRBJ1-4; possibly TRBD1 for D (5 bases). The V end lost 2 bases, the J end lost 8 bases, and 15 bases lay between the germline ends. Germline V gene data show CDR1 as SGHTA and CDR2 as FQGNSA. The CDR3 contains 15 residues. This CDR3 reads CASSLKSPWGEKLFF. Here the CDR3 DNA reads TGTGCCAGCAGCTTAAAGAGCCCCTGGGGGGAAAAACTGTTTTTT.

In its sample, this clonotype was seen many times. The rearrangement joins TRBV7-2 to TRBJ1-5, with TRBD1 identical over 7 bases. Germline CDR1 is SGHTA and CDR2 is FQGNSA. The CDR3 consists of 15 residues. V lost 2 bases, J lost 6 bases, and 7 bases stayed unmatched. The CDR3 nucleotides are TGTGCCAGCAGCTTAACAGGGGTTACAGGTCAGCCCCAGCATTTT. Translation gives CASSLTGVTGQPQHF.

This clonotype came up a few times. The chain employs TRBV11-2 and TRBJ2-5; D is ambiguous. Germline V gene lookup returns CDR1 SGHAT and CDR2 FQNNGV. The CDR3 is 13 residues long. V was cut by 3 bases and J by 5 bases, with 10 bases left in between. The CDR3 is CASSLTPRETQYF. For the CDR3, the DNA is TGTGCCAGCAGCTTGACTCCTCGGGAGACCCAGTACTTC.

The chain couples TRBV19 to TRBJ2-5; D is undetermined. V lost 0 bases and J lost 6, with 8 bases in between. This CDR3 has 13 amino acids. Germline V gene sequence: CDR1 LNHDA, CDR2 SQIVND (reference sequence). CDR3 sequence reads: CASSIELGQTQYF. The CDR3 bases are TGTGCCAGTAGTATAGAACTGGGCCAGACCCAGTACTTC.

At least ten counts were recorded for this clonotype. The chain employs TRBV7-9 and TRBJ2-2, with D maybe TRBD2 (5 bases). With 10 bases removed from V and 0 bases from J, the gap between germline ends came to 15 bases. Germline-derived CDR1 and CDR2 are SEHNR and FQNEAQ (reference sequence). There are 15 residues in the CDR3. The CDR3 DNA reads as TGTGCCACCAGGACCGGGATCTCGAACACCGGGGAGCTGTTTTTT. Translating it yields CATRTGISNTGELFF.

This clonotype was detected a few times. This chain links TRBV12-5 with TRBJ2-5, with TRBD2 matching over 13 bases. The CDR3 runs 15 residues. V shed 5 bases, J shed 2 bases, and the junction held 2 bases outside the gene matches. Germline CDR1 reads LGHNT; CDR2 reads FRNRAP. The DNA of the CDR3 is TGTGCTAGTGGTCCGGGACTAGCGGGACAAGAGACCCAGTACTTC. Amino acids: CASGPGLAGQETQYF.

The CDR3 DNA follows: TGTGCCAGCTCATCGGTCGGGGGGAGTGGAACCGGGGAGCTGTTTTTT. Encoded protein: CASSSVGGSGTGELFF. J is TRBJ2-2 and V is TRBV12-3 or TRBV12-4, with TRBD2 identical over 7 bases. The CDR3 is 16 amino acids. V was clipped by 8 bases and J by 5 bases; unmatched bases: 14.

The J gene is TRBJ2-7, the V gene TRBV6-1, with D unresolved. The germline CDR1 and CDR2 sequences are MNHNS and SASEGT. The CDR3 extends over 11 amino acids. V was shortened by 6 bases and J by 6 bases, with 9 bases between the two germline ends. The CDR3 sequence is CASRRASEQYF. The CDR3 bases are TGTGCCAGCAGACGAGCAAGCGAGCAGTACTTC.

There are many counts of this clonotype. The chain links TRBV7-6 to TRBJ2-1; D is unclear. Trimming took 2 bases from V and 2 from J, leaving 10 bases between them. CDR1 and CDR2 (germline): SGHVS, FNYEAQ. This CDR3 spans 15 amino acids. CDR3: CASSLISGPYNEQFF. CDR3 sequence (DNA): TGTGCCAGCAGCTTAATATCCGGCCCCTACAATGAGCAGTTCTTC.

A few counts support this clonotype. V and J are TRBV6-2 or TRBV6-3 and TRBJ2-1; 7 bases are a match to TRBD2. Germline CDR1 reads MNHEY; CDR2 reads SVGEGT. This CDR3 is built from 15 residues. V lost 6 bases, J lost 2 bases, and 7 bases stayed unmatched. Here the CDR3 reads CASSQTSVTYNEQFF. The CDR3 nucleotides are TGTGCCAGCAGCCAAACTAGCGTAACCTACAATGAGCAGTTCTTC.

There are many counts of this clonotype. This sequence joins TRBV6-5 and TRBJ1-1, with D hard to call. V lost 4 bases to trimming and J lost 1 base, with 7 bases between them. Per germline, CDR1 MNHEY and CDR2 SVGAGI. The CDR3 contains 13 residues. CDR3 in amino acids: CASSFPGNTEAFF. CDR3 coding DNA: TGTGCCAGCAGTTTCCCGGGGAACACTGAAGCTTTCTTT.

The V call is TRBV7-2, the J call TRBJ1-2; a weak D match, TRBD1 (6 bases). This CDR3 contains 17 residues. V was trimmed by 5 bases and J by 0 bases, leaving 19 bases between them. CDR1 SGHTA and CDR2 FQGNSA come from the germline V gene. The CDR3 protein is CASSPFLQGPANYGYTF. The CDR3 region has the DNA TGTGCCAGCAGCCCCTTCCTACAGGGCCCAGCTAACTATGGCTACACCTTC. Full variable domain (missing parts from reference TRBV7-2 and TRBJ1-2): GAGVSQSPSNKVTEKGKDVELRCDPISGHTALYWYRQSLGQGLEFLIYFQGNSAPDKSGLPSDRFSAERTGGSVSTLTIQRTQQEDSAVYLCASSPFLQGPANYGYTFGSGTRLTVV.